This note documents a single TCR beta chain sequence. Its specificity is not known. The protocol was immunoSEQ multiplex PCR, while the TCRdb copy is restricted to in-frame clones and leaves out a portion. Among some 150,000 clones listed, around nine tenths were seen once. The length of the CDR3 is 15 residues. CDR1 is MNHEY, CDR2 SVGAGI, per germline. V lost 0 bases to trimming and J lost 6 bases, with 11 bases between them. Second-dose timings of about 4 or about 12 weeks were pooled. The data belong to a study of T cell responses to AZD1222 COVID-19 vaccine. Study findings and constraints: Reportedly, close to half of spike-specific TCRs are directed against unmutated variant regions. Baseline seropositivity occurred in only 5 or 6 AZD1222 recipients.

The rearrangement joins TRBV6-5 to TRBJ2-2; no firm D call. The sequenced sample was peripheral blood, obtained 28 days after the second AZD1222 dose. The origin of this receptor is an adult who received the AZD1222 COVID-19 vaccine. The chain's CDR3 is CASSYSRPGPGELFF. The DNA of the CDR3 is TGTGCCAGCAGTTACTCGAGACCCGGCCCCGGGGAGCTGTTTTTT.